This record covers a single T cell receptor beta chain. Its specificity is unknown. Every sorted population was more than 95% pure. The sample belongs to a study of beta chain features in type 1 diabetes. Study-wide findings and caveats: cDNA sequencing could over-represent cells with high TCR expression. Within each of all four CD4+ subsets, Type 1 diabetes patients had TCRB CDR3s that were moderately but significantly shorter. Naive, central memory and Treg TCRB repertoires seemed to resemble each other more closely in patients than they did in healthy donors. VDJ junctions from type 1 diabetes patients carried fewer insertions and larger deletions.

V was pared by 2 bases and J by 0 bases, with 14 bases between. This CDR3 is built from 16 residues. Germline CDR1 and CDR2: GTSNPN and SVGIG (reference sequence). The investigators reverse transcribed all of the isolated RNA, so they sequenced expressed TCRB transcripts. Measured with immunoSEQ multiplex PCR; TCRdb has only the in-frame clones, and not every one. The sample holds under 300,000 clones, around 24% seen once. V is TRBV30 and J is TRBJ1-3; TRBD1 might be the D (5 bases). The receptor was derived from a woman in her 30s with type 1 diabetes. Material for sequencing was naive CD4+ T cells from blood. This chain's CDR3 is CAWSSVVRGSGNTIYF. The CDR3 DNA reads as TGTGCCTGGAGTTCGGTTGTAAGGGGCTCTGGAAACACCATATATTTT.